Listed below are T cell receptor beta chains from one sample, sequenced in a study of shared clonotypes between healthy human individuals. Only in-frame clones appear in the TCRdb table, and some are missing; sequencing was by immunoSEQ multiplex PCR. The table lists fewer than 700,000 clones, around 95% of them singletons. Sequencing input: naive CD8+ T cells sorted from blood. The source is a woman aged 25 to 45 in good health. Both conserved end residues are trimmed from each CDR3.

CDR3aa: AAVREDTDTQY
v_gene: TRBV28

CDR3aa: ASIKRESGTGELF
v_gene: TRBV19

CDR3aa: ASGGRSQETQY
v_gene: TRBV19

CDR3aa: ASSTWDSTDTQY
v_gene: TRBV27

CDR3aa: ASSITVVAGVSNEQF
v_gene: TRBV19

CDR3aa: ASSLAEETQY
v_gene: TRBV7-9

CDR3aa: ASSQAAGTEAF
v_gene: TRBV13

CDR3aa: ASSEGRAGIQPQH
v_gene: TRBV2

CDR3aa: ASSLIWGADTQY
v_gene: TRBV5-6

CDR3aa: ASSSGQPYEQY
v_gene: TRBV28